This T cell receptor beta chain was sequenced during a study of beta chain features in type 1 diabetes. The wider study: Summed over all samples, the examined sorted cells came to 90 million to 120 million. The study's findings and limits: TCRB repertoires of naive, central memory and Treg cells appeared more similar among patients than among healthy donors. VDJ junctions in type 1 diabetes patients carried more deletions and fewer insertions.

Germline CDR1 SGHDN, CDR2 FVKESK. V gave up 3 bases and J gave up 5 bases, with 10 bases separating them. The length of the CDR3 is 13 residues. For this clone: The target antigen is unknown.

cDNA synthesis used the whole RNA isolate, giving expressed TCRB sequences. Here immunoSEQ multiplex PCR was the method, and the copy in TCRdb shows in-frame clones only, minus some. The sample has about 370,000 clones, over 13% seen once. The specimen was naive CD4+ T cells from blood. The chain is built from TRBV14 and TRBJ2-5; possibly TRBD1 for D (5 bases). The receptor comes from a woman aged 18-29 years in good health. The CDR3 sequence is CASSHSGLETQYF. CDR3 coding DNA: TGTGCCAGCAGCCATTCAGGGTTGGAGACCCAGTACTTC.